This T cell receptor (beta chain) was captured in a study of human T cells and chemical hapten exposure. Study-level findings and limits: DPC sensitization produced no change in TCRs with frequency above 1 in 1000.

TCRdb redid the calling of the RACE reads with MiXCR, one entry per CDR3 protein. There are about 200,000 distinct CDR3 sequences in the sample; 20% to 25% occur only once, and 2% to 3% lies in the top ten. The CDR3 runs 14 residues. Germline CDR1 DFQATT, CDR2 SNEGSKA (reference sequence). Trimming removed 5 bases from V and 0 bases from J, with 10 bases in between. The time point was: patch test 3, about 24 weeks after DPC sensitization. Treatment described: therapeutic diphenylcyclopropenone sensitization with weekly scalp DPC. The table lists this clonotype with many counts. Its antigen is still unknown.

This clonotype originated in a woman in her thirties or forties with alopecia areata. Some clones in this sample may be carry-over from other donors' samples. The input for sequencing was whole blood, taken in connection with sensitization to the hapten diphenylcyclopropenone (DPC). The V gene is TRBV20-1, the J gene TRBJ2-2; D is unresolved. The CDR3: CSAPDPTNTGELFF. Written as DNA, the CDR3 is TGCAGTGCTCCGGACCCCACGAACACCGGGGAGCTGTTTTTT.